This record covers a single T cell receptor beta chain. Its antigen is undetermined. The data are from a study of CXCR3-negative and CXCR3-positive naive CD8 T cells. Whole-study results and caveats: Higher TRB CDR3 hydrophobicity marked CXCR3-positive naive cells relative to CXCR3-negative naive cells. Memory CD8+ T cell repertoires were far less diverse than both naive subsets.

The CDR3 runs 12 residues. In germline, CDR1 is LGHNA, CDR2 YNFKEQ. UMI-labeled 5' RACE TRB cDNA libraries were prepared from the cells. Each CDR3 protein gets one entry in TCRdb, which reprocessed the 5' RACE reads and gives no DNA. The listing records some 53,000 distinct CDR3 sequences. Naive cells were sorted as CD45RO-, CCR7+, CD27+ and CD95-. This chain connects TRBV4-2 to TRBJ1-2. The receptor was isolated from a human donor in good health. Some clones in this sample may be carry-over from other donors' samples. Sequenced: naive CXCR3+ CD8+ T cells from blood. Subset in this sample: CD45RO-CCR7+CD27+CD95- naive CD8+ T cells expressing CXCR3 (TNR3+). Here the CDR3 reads CASSQETYGYTF.